A selection of T cell receptor beta chains follows, all from one sample in a study of CD8+ T cells in alopecia areata. Profiling relied on immunoSEQ multiplex PCR, and the TCRdb table lists in-frame clones only, not all of them. The table has 150,000 to 250,000 clones, over 45% seen once; the top ten hold roughly 5%. The sample consisted of CD4+ T cells sorted from blood, taken at week 24, from a patient treated with tofacitinib. The receptors come from a human donor with alopecia areata. CDR3s include the opening cysteine and the closing phenylalanine or tryptophan. A D gene is named only where the DNA matches it firmly. A row's size may be missing; if present it is once, few, many or a size class.

j_gene: TRBJ1-6
v_gene: TRBV7-6
d_gene: TRBD1
abundance: -
CDR3aa: CASSLDSRTGTSALHF
CDR3nt: TGTGCCAGCAGCTTAGATTCACGGACAGGGACCTCGGCCCTCCACTTT

j_gene: TRBJ1-2
v_gene: TRBV5-1
d_gene: -
abundance: -
CDR3aa: CASSWDGNYGYTF
CDR3nt: TGCGCCAGCAGCTGGGACGGTAACTATGGCTACACCTTC

j_gene: TRBJ1-5
v_gene: TRBV5-6
d_gene: TRBD1
abundance: -
CDR3aa: CASSRQGAWDQPQHF
CDR3nt: TGTGCCAGCAGCAGACAGGGGGCGTGGGATCAGCCCCAGCATTTT

j_gene: TRBJ2-3
v_gene: TRBV7-2
d_gene: TRBD2
abundance: -
CDR3aa: CASSLKRGVEQYF
CDR3nt: TGTGCCAGCAGCTTGAAGCGGGGGGTAGAGCAGTATTTT

j_gene: TRBJ2-7
v_gene: TRBV19
d_gene: -
abundance: -
CDR3aa: CASSVGPTTHEQYF
CDR3nt: TGTGCCAGTAGTGTAGGACCCACTACCCACGAGCAGTACTTC

j_gene: TRBJ2-7
v_gene: TRBV4-3
d_gene: -
abundance: -
CDR3aa: CASSQDAGAGYEQYF
CDR3nt: TGCGCCAGCAGCCAAGATGCAGGGGCCGGCTACGAGCAGTACTTC

j_gene: TRBJ2-7
v_gene: TRBV4-1
d_gene: -
abundance: -
CDR3aa: CASSQDRSIYEQYF
CDR3nt: TGCGCCAGCAGCCAAGATAGAAGCATATACGAGCAGTACTTC

j_gene: TRBJ1-1
v_gene: TRBV30
d_gene: -
abundance: few
CDR3aa: CAWWGVNTEAFF
CDR3nt: TGTGCCTGGTGGGGAGTGAACACTGAAGCTTTCTTT

j_gene: TRBJ2-7
v_gene: TRBV11-1
d_gene: TRBD2
abundance: -
CDR3aa: CASSFFSGGSYEQYF
CDR3nt: TGTGCCAGCAGCTTTTTCTCGGGAGGCTCCTACGAGCAGTACTTC

j_gene: TRBJ1-1
v_gene: TRBV2
d_gene: TRBD1
abundance: -
CDR3aa: CASNRQGRSTEAFF
CDR3nt: TGTGCCAGCAACCGACAGGGCCGGAGCACTGAAGCTTTCTTT

j_gene: TRBJ1-2
v_gene: TRBV28
d_gene: TRBD1
abundance: -
CDR3aa: CASSNRDRVRSRGYTF
CDR3nt: TGTGCCAGCAGTAACCGGGACAGGGTCCGTTCCCGGGGCTACACCTTC

j_gene: TRBJ1-1
v_gene: TRBV5-1
d_gene: TRBD1
abundance: -
CDR3aa: CASGIRDRGNTEAFF
CDR3nt: TGCGCCAGCGGAATCCGGGACAGGGGAAACACTGAAGCTTTCTTT

j_gene: TRBJ2-5
v_gene: TRBV6-5
d_gene: TRBD2
abundance: -
CDR3aa: CASSELAGEAQYF
CDR3nt: TGTGCCAGCAGTGAACTAGCGGGGGAAGCGCAGTACTTC

j_gene: TRBJ2-3
v_gene: TRBV29-1
d_gene: TRBD2
abundance: -
CDR3aa: CSSSGSTDTQYF
CDR3nt: TGCAGCTCTAGCGGGAGCACAGATACGCAGTATTTT

j_gene: TRBJ2-3
v_gene: TRBV7-6
d_gene: -
abundance: -
CDR3aa: CASSDPLRSTDTQYF
CDR3nt: TGTGCCAGCAGCGATCCCTTGAGGAGCACAGATACGCAGTATTTT

j_gene: TRBJ1-2
v_gene: TRBV29-1
d_gene: TRBD1
abundance: once
CDR3aa: CSYDLDRAGGYTF
CDR3nt: TGCAGCTACGATTTGGACAGGGCTGGTGGCTACACCTTC

j_gene: TRBJ2-4
v_gene: TRBV7-2
d_gene: TRBD1
abundance: few
CDR3aa: CASSPRTGAENIQYF
CDR3nt: TGTGCCAGCAGCCCGCGGACAGGGGCGGAAAACATTCAGTACTTC

j_gene: TRBJ2-2
v_gene: TRBV4-2
d_gene: TRBD1
abundance: -
CDR3aa: CASSQRTGRGTGELFF
CDR3nt: TGTGCCAGCAGCCAACGGACAGGACGGGGCACCGGGGAGCTGTTTTTT

j_gene: TRBJ2-2
v_gene: TRBV5-4
d_gene: -
abundance: -
CDR3aa: CASSWGRGVDTGELFF
CDR3nt: TGTGCCAGCAGCTGGGGAAGGGGGGTTGACACCGGGGAGCTGTTTTTT

j_gene: TRBJ1-4
v_gene: TRBV2
d_gene: -
abundance: -
CDR3aa: CASIPGVGEKLFF
CDR3nt: TGTGCCAGCATTCCCGGAGTGGGTGAAAAACTGTTTTTT

j_gene: TRBJ2-5
v_gene: TRBV4-1
d_gene: -
abundance: -
CDR3aa: CASSPGQERGETQYF
CDR3nt: TGCGCCAGCAGCCCCGGACAGGAACGGGGGGAGACCCAGTACTTC

j_gene: TRBJ1-5
v_gene: TRBV27
d_gene: -
abundance: few
CDR3aa: CASSLLSESGRGQPQHF
CDR3nt: TGTGCCAGCAGTTTACTTAGTGAATCGGGTCGTGGTCAGCCCCAGCATTTT

j_gene: TRBJ2-7
v_gene: TRBV6-1
d_gene: -
abundance: -
CDR3aa: CASRTGTTNVQQYF
CDR3nt: TGTGCCAGCAGGACCGGGACCACAAATGTTCAGCAGTACTTC

j_gene: TRBJ2-3
v_gene: TRBV7-3
d_gene: TRBD2
abundance: -
CDR3aa: CASSLHGGTPSTDTQYF
CDR3nt: TGTGCCAGCAGCTTACACGGGGGGACCCCTAGCACAGATACGCAGTATTTT

j_gene: TRBJ1-2
v_gene: TRBV21-1
d_gene: -
abundance: few
CDR3aa: CASRQTGHTNYGYTF
CDR3nt: TGTGCCAGCCGCCAAACAGGTCATACCAACTATGGCTACACCTTC

j_gene: TRBJ2-5
v_gene: TRBV5-4
d_gene: TRBD2
abundance: -
CDR3aa: CASSLGVRTSEETQYF
CDR3nt: TGTGCCAGCAGCTTAGGAGTGAGGACTAGCGAAGAGACCCAGTACTTC

j_gene: TRBJ1-6
v_gene: TRBV6-5
d_gene: TRBD1
abundance: -
CDR3aa: CASSLAGQGNSPLHF
CDR3nt: TGTGCCAGCAGTCTCGCGGGACAGGGTAATTCACCCCTCCACTTT

j_gene: TRBJ1-1
v_gene: TRBV6-5
d_gene: -
abundance: -
CDR3aa: CASSYSLWSEGTEAFF
CDR3nt: TGTGCCAGCAGTTACTCATTATGGTCCGAGGGCACTGAAGCTTTCTTT